The 22 T cell receptor beta chains reported below all come from one sample, sequenced in a study of T cell responses to AZD1222 COVID-19 vaccine. Only in-frame clones appear in the TCRdb table, and some are missing; sequencing was by immunoSEQ multiplex PCR. The data contain about 110,000 clones, roughly 90% of them singletons. This sample comprised peripheral blood, obtained 28 days after the second AZD1222 dose. Receptor source: an adult who received the AZD1222 COVID-19 vaccine.

This clone was counted a single time. The chain combines TRBV4-1 with TRBJ1-1; D is possibly TRBD1 (5 bases). The CDR3 has 14 residues. CDR1 and CDR2 from the germline V gene are MGHRA and YSYEKL. Trimming stripped 4 bases from V and 0 bases from J, with 9 bases between. The CDR3 loop is CASSPPGMNTEAFF. CDR3 bases: TGCGCCAGCAGCCCCCCAGGGATGAACACTGAAGCTTTCTTT.

The J gene is TRBJ2-7, the V gene TRBV7-6; 9 bases align to TRBD1. CDR3 length equals 17 residues. CDR1 and CDR2 from the germline V gene are SGHVS and FNYEAQ. Trimming cost V 1 base and J 0 bases; bases outside gene matches: 7. The CDR3 DNA is TGTGCCAGCAGCTTAGGCACCGGGACAGGGATCTCCTACGAGCAGTACTTC. Protein: CASSLGTGTGISYEQYF. Combining the CDR3 with reference TRBV7-6 and TRBJ2-7 gives the whole variable domain GAGVSQSPRYKVTKRGQDVALRCDPISGHVSLYWYRQALGQGPEFLTYFNYEAQQDKSGLPNDRFSAERPEGSISTLTIQRTEQRDSAMYRCASSLGTGTGISYEQYFGPGTRLTVT.

V is TRBV2 and J is TRBJ1-2, with D maybe TRBD1 (5 bases). Trimming took 7 bases from V and 8 from J, leaving 8 bases between them. CDR3 length: 10 residues. CDR1 SNHLY and CDR2 FYNNEI come from the germline V gene. The CDR3 reads CASTTGGYTF. The CDR3 DNA sequence: TGTGCCAGCACTACAGGCGGCTACACCTTC. Supplemented by reference TRBV2 and TRBJ1-2, the full variable domain reads EPEVTQTPSHQVTQMGQEVILRCVPISNHLYFYWYRQILGQKVEFLVSFYNNEISEKSEIFDDQFSVERPDGSNFTLKIRSTKLEDSAMYFCASTTGGYTFGSGTRLTVV.

The V call is TRBV7-6, the J call TRBJ2-2; perhaps D is TRBD1 or TRBD2 (5 bases each). Trimming stripped 2 bases from V and 6 bases from J, with 13 bases between. CDR3 length: 15 residues. CDR1 is SGHVS, CDR2 FNYEAQ, per germline. Written as DNA, the CDR3 is TGTGCCAGCAGCTTACGGGCAGGGACGCCCGGGGAGCTGTTTTTT. Protein sequence: CASSLRAGTPGELFF.

The chain employs TRBV5-1 and TRBJ1-3; 7 nucleotides line up with TRBD1. This CDR3 has 17 residues. The V gene's germline CDR1 is SGHRS and CDR2 YFSETQ. V trimming: 4 bases; J trimming: 3 bases; junction bases outside the gene matches: 13. CDR3 region: CASSSYRGGTFGNTIYF. CDR3 sequence (DNA): TGCGCCAGCAGCAGCTACAGGGGTGGCACTTTTGGAAACACCATATATTTT.

The gene calls are TRBV2 and TRBJ2-1; no reliable D call. The CDR3 sequence is 15 residues long. Germline V gene sequence: CDR1 SNHLY, CDR2 FYNNEI. Trimming removed 6 bases from V and 0 bases from J, with 12 bases in between. CDR3 in amino acids: CASRPTRHSYNEQFF. For the CDR3, the DNA is TGTGCCAGCAGACCGACAAGACACTCCTACAATGAGCAGTTCTTC.

This clone appeared a single time. This chain links TRBV6-2 or TRBV6-3 with TRBJ2-7; 9 bases match TRBD2. The CDR3 has 15 residues. After removal of 4 bases from V and 5 bases from J, the junction contained 9 bases not matched to a gene. CDR1 MNHEY and CDR2 SVGEGT come from the germline V gene. In nucleotides, the CDR3 is TGTGCCAGCAGTTCCACCCTAGCGGGGCGGCACGAGCAGTACTTC. It translates to CASSSTLAGRHEQYF.

A remark on this clone: Other DNA sequences in this specimen translate into the identical CDR3. The chain carries TRBV5-1 and TRBJ2-7, with 9 bases lining up with TRBD1. The germline gives CDR1 SGHRS, CDR2 YFSETQ. The ends lost 4 bases at V and 0 bases at J; junction bases unmatched: 2. The CDR3 loop spans 14 amino acids. In DNA, the CDR3 is TGCGCCAGCAGCCTGGGACAGGGCTCCTACGAGCAGTACTTC. It specifies CASSLGQGSYEQYF.

V is TRBV7-9 and J is TRBJ2-2; D not certain. Trimming stripped 1 base from V and 4 bases from J, with 4 bases between. This CDR3 has 13 amino acids. The germline V gene encodes CDR1 SEHNR and CDR2 FQNEAQ (reference sequence). The CDR3: CASSLVLTGELFF. In nucleotides, the CDR3 is TGTGCCAGCAGCTTAGTACTCACCGGGGAGCTGTTTTTT.

The V gene is TRBV5-1, the J gene TRBJ2-3; D is uncertain. This CDR3 is 14 amino acids long. Trimming cost V 4 bases and J 6 bases, with 15 bases left between them. Germline loops: CDR1 SGHRS, CDR2 YFSETQ. The CDR3 reads CASSLLASRDTQYF. CDR3 nucleotides: TGCGCCAGCAGCCTTCTGGCATCCCGGGATACGCAGTATTTT.

The rearrangement joins TRBV27 to TRBJ1-1, with D possibly matching TRBD1 (6 bases). The CDR3 has 14 residues. In germline, CDR1 is MNHEY, CDR2 SMNVEV (reference sequence). V lost 3 bases, J lost 3 bases, and 11 bases lay in between. Here the CDR3 reads CASSFRGGHTEAFF. The CDR3 DNA reads as TGTGCCAGCAGTTTTCGGGGGGGGCACACTGAAGCTTTCTTT.

The chain uses TRBV12-5 and TRBJ2-5; TRBD2 agrees at 12 bases. In germline, CDR1 is LGHNT, CDR2 FRNRAP. The CDR3 spans 15 residues. The trim removed 1 base at V and 3 bases at J, leaving 0 bases unmatched. The CDR3 DNA reads as TGTGCTAGTGGTTTGGGGACTAGCGGGGAAGAGACCCAGTACTTC. Its translation: CASGLGTSGEETQYF.

CDR3 region: CASSESGISMNTEAFF. CDR3 in DNA: TGTGCCAGCAGTGAATCGGGGATTTCAATGAACACTGAAGCTTTCTTT. The gene calls are TRBV6-1 and TRBJ1-1; D not certain. This CDR3 is 16 amino acids long. Trimming left V 2 bases short and J 0 bases short, with 13 bases between. The V gene's germline CDR1 is MNHNS and CDR2 SASEGT.

The gene calls are TRBV7-2 and TRBJ2-3; D not certain. V was cut by 2 bases and J by 8 bases, with 5 bases left in between. This CDR3 region has 11 residues. The germline V gene has CDR1 SGHTA and CDR2 FQGNSA. This CDR3 reads CASSLSGTQYF. The CDR3 DNA reads TGTGCCAGCAGCTTATCTGGTACGCAGTATTTT.

This sequence joins TRBV28 and TRBJ1-1, with D unresolved. Trimming left V 3 bases short and J 11 bases short, with 16 bases between. In germline, CDR1 is MDHEN, CDR2 SYDVKM. The CDR3 extends over 13 amino acids. This chain's CDR3 is CASSFSPLSGAFF. CDR3 nucleotide sequence: TGTGCCAGCAGTTTTTCTCCCCTGAGTGGGGCTTTCTTT.

This chain links TRBV30 with TRBJ2-7, with D hard to call. V lost 0 bases and J lost 7, with 7 bases in between. The CDR3 runs to 11 residues. Per germline, CDR1 GTSNPN and CDR2 SVGIG (reference sequence). This chain's CDR3 is CAWSVLREQYF. The CDR3 DNA is TGTGCCTGGAGTGTACTGCGGGAGCAGTACTTC.

This chain links TRBV28 with TRBJ1-2; no reliable D call. Per germline, CDR1 MDHEN and CDR2 SYDVKM. The CDR3 is 14 residues long. V lost 5 bases, J lost 5 bases, and 15 bases lay in between. The CDR3 DNA is TGTGCCAGCAGTACCTCGACGGTACCTTATGGCTACACCTTC. Its protein is CASSTSTVPYGYTF.

Of note for this clone: The identical CDR3 is also encoded by other nucleotide sequences in the sample. The genes are TRBV5-1 and TRBJ1-4, with D possibly being TRBD1 (6 bases). Trimming took off 4 bases at V and 0 bases at J, with 10 bases between the two ends. The CDR3 consists of 15 residues. Germline CDR1 and CDR2: SGHRS and YFSETQ. The CDR3 here is CASSPEGATNEKLFF. The DNA of the CDR3 is TGCGCCAGCAGCCCCGAGGGGGCAACTAATGAAAAACTGTTTTTT.

V and J are TRBV2 and TRBJ2-5; 10 bases map to TRBD1. From germline, CDR1 is SNHLY and CDR2 FYNNEI. The CDR3 is 15 amino acids. The V segment lost 5 bases and the J segment 9 bases; nucleotides outside the gene matches: 12. CDR3 DNA sequence: TGTGCCAGCAGTTCCGGGACAGGGGCCCCATCGGCCCAGTACTTC. Protein product: CASSSGTGAPSAQYF.

This clone was seen just once. The CDR3 bases are TGTGCCAGCAGCATTGGGACAGGGGACAATCAGCCCCAGCATTTT. Translation gives CASSIGTGDNQPQHF. This chain uses TRBV6-5 with TRBJ1-5; 10 bases are shared with TRBD1. With 6 bases clipped from V and 3 bases from J, the junction kept 5 bases outside the gene matches. CDR3 length equals 15 residues. Germline assignment: CDR1 MNHEY and CDR2 SVGAGI.

The chain is built from TRBV7-3 and TRBJ2-2; D assignment may be TRBD1 or TRBD2 (6 bases each). V was pared by 3 bases and J by 6 bases, with 23 bases between. Germline CDR1 and CDR2: SGHTA and FQGTGA. The CDR3 spans 18 residues. The CDR3: CASSLDEPQFGGPGELFF. CDR3 bases: TGTGCCAGCAGCTTGGATGAACCCCAGTTTGGGGGGCCCGGGGAGCTGTTTTTT.

The chain carries TRBV6-1 and TRBJ1-5; possibly TRBD1 for D (5 bases). The CDR3 totals 15 residues. Germline-derived CDR1 and CDR2 are MNHNS and SASEGT. Trimming cost V 3 bases and J 5 bases, with 14 bases left between them. The CDR3 spells CASSDAGAPHQPQHF. CDR3 in DNA: TGTGCCAGCAGTGACGCCGGGGCCCCCCATCAGCCCCAGCATTTT.